Presented here are 25 T cell receptor beta chains from one specimen sequenced in a study of shared clonotypes between healthy human individuals. Method: immunoSEQ multiplex PCR; TCRdb's copy keeps in-frame clones and lacks some. The top ten clones hold more than 0.1% of a sample with around 2,000,000 clones, 85% to 95% of them seen once. Material: naive CD4+ T cells sorted from blood. Specified subset: CD45RA+ positively selected. The receptors stem from a man in his late teens or twenties in good health.

The chain has TRBV6-5 and TRBJ2-5; no clear D gene. Germline CDR1 and CDR2: MNHEY and SVGAGI. V was pared by 2 bases and J by 5 bases, with 9 bases between. The CDR3 contains 13 residues. The CDR3 spells CASSYRWLETQYF. In nucleotides, the CDR3 is TGTGCCAGCAGTTACCGCTGGTTGGAGACCCAGTACTTC.

The rearrangement joins TRBV15 to TRBJ1-1; D is unresolved. Germline V gene lookup returns CDR1 LNHNV and CDR2 YYDKDF (reference sequence). V was trimmed by 3 bases and J by 11 bases, leaving 13 bases between them. This CDR3 is 12 amino acids long. The CDR3 sequence: CATSSLSGFAFF. CDR3 DNA: TGTGCCACCAGCAGTTTATCAGGTTTTGCTTTCTTT.

V is TRBV28 and J is TRBJ2-1, with D possibly TRBD2 on 7 matching bases. Trimming left V 8 bases short and J 0 bases short, with 14 bases between. Germline V gives CDR1 MDHEN, CDR2 SYDVKM. The CDR3 sequence is 15 residues long. In DNA, the CDR3 is TGTGCCAGCGTGGGAGGGGGGAGCTCCTACAATGAGCAGTTCTTC. Protein product: CASVGGGSSYNEQFF.

V usage is TRBV30 and J usage is TRBJ2-5; TRBD1 agrees at 7 bases. CDR3 length: 12 amino acids. Germline assignment: CDR1 GTSNPN and CDR2 SVGIG (reference sequence). With 2 bases clipped from V and 4 bases from J, the junction kept 1 base outside the gene matches. The CDR3 DNA is TGTGCCTGGAGTTACAGGGGAGAGACCCAGTACTTC. Its translation is CAWSYRGETQYF.

The genes are TRBV19 and TRBJ2-3, with D unresolved. Trimming pared 3 bases from V and 2 bases from J, leaving 9 bases between. Germline V gene data show CDR1 as LNHDA and CDR2 as SQIVND (reference sequence). This CDR3 comprises 14 residues. The DNA of the CDR3 is TGTGCCAGTAGTATGACGCCAGACACAGATACGCAGTATTTT. Its protein is CASSMTPDTDTQYF.

The genes are TRBV7-2 and TRBJ1-4; D gene unclear. The germline V and J ends were trimmed by 5 bases and 8 bases, with 18 bases remaining between them. This CDR3 region has 15 residues. Germline V CDR1 and CDR2: SGHTA, FQGNSA. CDR3: CASSLMASAGEKLFF. CDR3 coding DNA: TGTGCCAGCAGCCTGATGGCCTCCGCGGGGGAAAAACTGTTTTTT.

CDR3 sequence reads: CAWSVPPGGRNSPLHF. CDR3 DNA sequence: TGTGCCTGGAGTGTACCCCCGGGGGGCCGAAATTCACCCCTCCACTTT. The chain is built from TRBV30 and TRBJ1-6; possibly TRBD1 for D (6 bases). Per germline, CDR1 GTSNPN and CDR2 SVGIG (reference sequence). The germline V and J ends were trimmed by 0 bases and 7 bases, with 16 bases remaining between them. The CDR3 spans 16 residues.

V usage is TRBV10-3 and J usage is TRBJ1-5, with 8 bases that match TRBD1. The ends lost 4 bases at V and 10 bases at J; junction bases unmatched: 9. Germline CDR1 reads ENHRY; CDR2 reads SYGVKD. CDR3 length: 14 amino acids. The CDR3 region has the DNA TGTGCCATCAGTGGGACAGGGCCCCGACTACCCCAGCATTTT. This encodes CAISGTGPRLPQHF.

The J gene is TRBJ1-6, the V gene TRBV7-3; D is possibly TRBD1 (6 bases). Germline assignment: CDR1 SGHTA and CDR2 FQGTGA. CDR3 length equals 15 residues. V gave up 6 bases and J gave up 0 bases, with 9 bases separating them. The CDR3 bases are TGTGCCAGCAGGCAGGACAGCTCCTATAATTCACCCCTCCACTTT. It yields the protein CASRQDSSYNSPLHF.

V usage is TRBV10-3 and J usage is TRBJ2-3; D not resolved. Between the trimmed V and J ends, which lost 6 bases and 5 bases, there was a span of 6 bases. The CDR3 contains 11 residues. Per germline, CDR1 ENHRY and CDR2 SYGVKD. CDR3: CAIRQVDTQYF. Here the CDR3 DNA reads TGTGCCATCAGGCAAGTAGATACGCAGTATTTT.

This rearrangement joins TRBV19 to TRBJ1-5; D is possibly TRBD1 (6 bases). The germline V and J ends were trimmed by 3 bases and 2 bases, with 17 bases remaining between them. Germline V gene lookup returns CDR1 LNHDA and CDR2 SQIVND (reference sequence). This CDR3 has 17 amino acids. CDR3 protein: CASSITTGGSGNQPQHF. The CDR3 bases are TGTGCCAGTAGTATTACGACAGGTGGGTCGGGCAATCAGCCCCAGCATTTT. Using reference TRBV19 and TRBJ1-5 for the parts outside the CDR3, the full variable domain is DGGITQSPKYLFRKEGQNVTLSCEQNLNHDAMYWYRQDPGQGLRLIYYSQIVNDFQKGDIAEGYSVSREKKESFPLTVTSAQKNPTAFYLCASSITTGGSGNQPQHFGDGTRLSIL.

The chain uses TRBV5-1 and TRBJ1-1; the D gene is possibly TRBD1 (6 bases). The CDR3 totals 15 residues. The ends were cut back, 4 bases at V and 1 base at J, with 14 bases in the middle. CDR1 and CDR2 (germline): SGHRS, YFSETQ. CDR3 nucleotide sequence: TGCGCCAGCAGCGGACCCGGGACAAGGAACACTGAAGCTTTCTTT. It codes for CASSGPGTRNTEAFF.

J is TRBJ1-1 and V is TRBV9, with D perhaps matching TRBD1 (5 bases). Trimming shortened V by 3 bases and J by 11 bases, and 20 bases separated the two germline ends. The CDR3 is 14 residues long. Looked up from germline, CDR1 is SGDLS and CDR2 is YYNGEE. The CDR3 DNA reads as TGTGCCAGCAGCGGGGACGGGACTCATAAGGGGGCTTTCTTT. Amino acid sequence: CASSGDGTHKGAFF.

With respect to this clone: The same CDR3 also results from other DNA sequences found in this sample. The chain is built from TRBV30 and TRBJ1-1, with no clear D. CDR1 and CDR2 from the germline V gene are GTSNPN and SVGIG (reference sequence). The CDR3 length is 14 residues. The V and J ends lost 0 bases and 0 bases respectively, with 8 bases between them. This CDR3 is CAWSVLTLNTEAFF. The CDR3 nucleotides are TGTGCCTGGAGTGTTCTTACTCTGAACACTGAAGCTTTCTTT.

With respect to this clone: Within the sample, other DNA sequences also encode this same CDR3. This chain joins TRBV5-6 and TRBJ1-1; D uncertain. Germline loops: CDR1 SGHDT, CDR2 YYEEEE. Trimming removed 0 bases from V and 2 bases from J, with 8 bases in between. This CDR3 spans 14 amino acids. DNA of the CDR3: TGTGCCAGCAGCTTGGGAGCAGCTAACACTGAAGCTTTCTTT. Residues: CASSLGAANTEAFF.

V gene TRBV5-1 combines with J gene TRBJ2-1, with 9 bases fitting TRBD2. The CDR3 covers 15 residues. Germline CDR1 and CDR2: SGHRS and YFSETQ. The V and J ends lost 3 bases and 0 bases, in that order; junction bases with no gene match: 1. The CDR3 coding sequence is TGCGCCAGCAGCTGGGGACTAGCCTCCTACAATGAGCAGTTCTTC. This encodes CASSWGLASYNEQFF.

The chain recombines TRBV29-1 with TRBJ2-1; possibly TRBD2 for D (5 bases). The V gene lost 4 bases and the J gene lost 4 bases, with 17 bases spanning the gap. Per germline, CDR1 SQVTM and CDR2 ANQGSEA. This CDR3 region has 15 residues. The CDR3 DNA reads as TGCAGCGTTGGTGGCAGCGGAGGTGCATACAATGAGCAGTTCTTC. The encoded protein is CSVGGSGGAYNEQFF.

V and J are TRBV5-6 and TRBJ2-5; no clear D gene. This CDR3 has 13 amino acids. Germline assignment: CDR1 SGHDT and CDR2 YYEEEE. Trimming took off 4 bases at V and 0 bases at J, with 7 bases between the two ends. CDR3 DNA sequence: TGTGCCAGCAGCCCAGGAAACCAAGAGACCCAGTACTTC. Protein sequence: CASSPGNQETQYF. Full variable domain (missing parts from reference TRBV5-6 and TRBJ2-5): DAGVTQSPTHLIKTRGQQVTLRCSPKSGHDTVSWYQQALGQGPQFIFQYYEEEERQRGNFPDRFSGHQFPNYSSELNVNALLLGDSALYLCASSPGNQETQYFGPGTRLLVL.

V gene TRBV6-1 combines with J gene TRBJ2-7; D may match TRBD1 or TRBD2 (6 bases each). Germline V gives CDR1 MNHNS, CDR2 SASEGT. The V end was cut by 7 bases, the J end by 3 bases, with 16 bases between. This CDR3 is built from 14 residues. CDR3 nucleotides: TGTGCCAGCACCGGAGGGGGGCGGGGCTACGAGCAGTACTTC. This sequence encodes CASTGGGRGYEQYF.

On this clone itself: The same CDR3 is also encoded by other DNA sequences in this sample. J is TRBJ2-3 and V is TRBV2, with 7 positions matching TRBD2. Per germline, CDR1 SNHLY and CDR2 FYNNEI. This CDR3 comprises 15 residues. J lost 1 base, V lost 3 bases, and 4 bases had no gene match. The CDR3 nucleotides read TGTGCCAGCAGTGAGCGGCTAGCGGGCACAGATACGCAGTATTTT. Translation gives CASSERLAGTDTQYF. Supplemented by reference TRBV2 and TRBJ2-3, the full variable domain reads EPEVTQTPSHQVTQMGQEVILRCVPISNHLYFYWYRQILGQKVEFLVSFYNNEISEKSEIFDDQFSVERPDGSNFTLKIRSTKLEDSAMYFCASSERLAGTDTQYFGPGTRLTVL.

The chain carries TRBV5-6 and TRBJ1-5, with D uncertain. Per germline, CDR1 SGHDT and CDR2 YYEEEE. The ends were cut back, 0 bases at V and 3 bases at J, with 13 bases in the middle. The CDR3 covers 16 residues. In DNA form, the CDR3 reads TGTGCCAGCAGCTTGGGGGGTCAGGCGAACAATCAGCCCCAGCATTTT. This gives the protein CASSLGGQANNQPQHF.

This rearrangement joins TRBV9 to TRBJ1-2; TRBD1 is a possible D gene (5 bases). Trimming removed 0 bases at V and 4 bases at J, with 7 bases between. Germline V gene data show CDR1 as SGDLS and CDR2 as YYNGEE. The CDR3 sequence is 13 residues long. In DNA, the CDR3 is TGTGCCAGCAGCGTAGAAGGGGCCTATGGCTACACCTTC. It encodes CASSVEGAYGYTF.

The chain carries TRBV6-6 and TRBJ1-2; D is unclear. Per germline, CDR1 MNHNY and CDR2 SVGAGI (reference sequence). The CDR3 covers 13 residues. Trimming took off 6 bases at V and 9 bases at J, with 17 bases between the two ends. CDR3 amino acids: CASRKSLPPSYTF. The CDR3 nucleotides are TGTGCCAGCAGAAAGAGCCTACCTCCAAGCTACACCTTC.

This chain joins TRBV11-2 and TRBJ2-1; tentative D call: TRBD1 (5 bases). The germline V gene encodes CDR1 SGHAT and CDR2 FQNNGV. V lost 0 bases and J 6 bases, leaving 9 bases between the germline ends. The CDR3 runs to 14 residues. The CDR3 sequence is CASSLDRASNEQFF. Written as DNA, the CDR3 is TGTGCCAGCAGCTTAGACAGGGCCTCCAATGAGCAGTTCTTC.

The V gene is TRBV2, the J gene TRBJ2-1; a possible D gene is TRBD1 (5 bases). Trimming took off 8 bases at V and 2 bases at J, with 10 bases between the two ends. CDR1 SNHLY and CDR2 FYNNEI come from the germline V gene. The CDR3 has 13 residues. CDR3 bases: TGTGCCAGCTTAAGGACAACCTACAATGAGCAGTTCTTC. As protein: CASLRTTYNEQFF.